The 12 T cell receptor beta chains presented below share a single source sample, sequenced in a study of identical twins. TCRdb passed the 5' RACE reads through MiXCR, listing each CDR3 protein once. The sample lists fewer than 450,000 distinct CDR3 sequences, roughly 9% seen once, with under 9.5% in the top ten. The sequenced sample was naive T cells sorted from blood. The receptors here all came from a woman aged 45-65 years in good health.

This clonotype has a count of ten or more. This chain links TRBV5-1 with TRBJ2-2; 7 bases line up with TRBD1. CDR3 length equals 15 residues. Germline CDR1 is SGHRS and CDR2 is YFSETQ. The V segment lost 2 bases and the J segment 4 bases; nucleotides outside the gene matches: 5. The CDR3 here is CASSFMTGRTGELFF. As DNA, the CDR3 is TGCGCCAGCAGCTTCATGACAGGGCGCACCGGGGAGCTGTTTTTT.

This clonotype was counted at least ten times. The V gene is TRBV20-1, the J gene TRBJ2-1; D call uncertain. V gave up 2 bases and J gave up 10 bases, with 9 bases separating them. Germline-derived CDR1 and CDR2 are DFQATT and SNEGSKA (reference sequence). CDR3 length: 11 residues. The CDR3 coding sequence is TGCAGTGCTAGACTCACCCCGGAGCAGTTCTTC. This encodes CSARLTPEQFF.

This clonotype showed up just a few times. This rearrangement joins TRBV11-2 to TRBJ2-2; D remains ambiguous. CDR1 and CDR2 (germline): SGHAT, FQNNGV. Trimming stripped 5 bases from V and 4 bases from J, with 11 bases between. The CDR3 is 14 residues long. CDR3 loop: CASSPKPLTGELFF. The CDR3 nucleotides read TGTGCCAGCAGCCCTAAACCTCTCACCGGGGAGCTGTTTTTT. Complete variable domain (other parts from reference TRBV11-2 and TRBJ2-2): EAGVAQSPRYKIIEKRQSVAFWCNPISGHATLYWYQQILGQGPKLLIQFQNNGVVDDSQLPKDRFSAERLKGVDSTLKIQPAKLEDSAVYLCASSPKPLTGELFFGEGSRLTVL.

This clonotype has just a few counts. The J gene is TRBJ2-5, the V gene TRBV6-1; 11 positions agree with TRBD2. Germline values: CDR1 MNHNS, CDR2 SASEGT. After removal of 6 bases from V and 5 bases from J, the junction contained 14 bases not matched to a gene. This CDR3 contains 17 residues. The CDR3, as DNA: TGTGCCAGCAGCCCCTTAGCGGGAGGGATCACCGGGGAGACCCAGTACTTC. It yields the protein CASSPLAGGITGETQYF.

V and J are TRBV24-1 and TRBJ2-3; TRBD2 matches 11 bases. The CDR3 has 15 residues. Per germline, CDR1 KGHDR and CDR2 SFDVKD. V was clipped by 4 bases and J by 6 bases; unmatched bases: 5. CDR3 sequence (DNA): TGTGCCACCAGTGAACCTAGCGGGGGGCCGGATACGCAGTATTTT. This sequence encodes CATSEPSGGPDTQYF.

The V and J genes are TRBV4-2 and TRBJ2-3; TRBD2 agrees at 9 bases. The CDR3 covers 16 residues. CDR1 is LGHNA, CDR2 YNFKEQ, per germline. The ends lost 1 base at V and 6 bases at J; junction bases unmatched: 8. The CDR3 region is CASSQVGLAGIDTQYF. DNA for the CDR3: TGTGCCAGCAGCCAAGTGGGCCTAGCGGGAATTGATACGCAGTATTTT.

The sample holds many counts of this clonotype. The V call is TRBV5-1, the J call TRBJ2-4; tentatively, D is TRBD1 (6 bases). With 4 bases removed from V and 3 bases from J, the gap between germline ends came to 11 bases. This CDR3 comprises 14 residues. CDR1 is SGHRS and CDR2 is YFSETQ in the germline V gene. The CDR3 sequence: CASSPDRNKNIQYF. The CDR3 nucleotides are TGCGCCAGCAGCCCCGACAGGAACAAAAACATTCAGTACTTC.

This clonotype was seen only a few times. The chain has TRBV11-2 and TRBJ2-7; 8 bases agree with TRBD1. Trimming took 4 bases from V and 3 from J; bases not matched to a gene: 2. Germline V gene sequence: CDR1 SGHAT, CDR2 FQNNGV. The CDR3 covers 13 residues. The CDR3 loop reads CASSSTGDYEQYF. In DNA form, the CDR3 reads TGTGCCAGCAGCTCGACAGGGGACTACGAGCAGTACTTC.

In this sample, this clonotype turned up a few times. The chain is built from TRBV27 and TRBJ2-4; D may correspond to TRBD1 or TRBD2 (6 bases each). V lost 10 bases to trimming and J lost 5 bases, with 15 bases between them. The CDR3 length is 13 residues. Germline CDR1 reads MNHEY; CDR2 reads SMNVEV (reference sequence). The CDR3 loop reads CATSRGDQNIQYF. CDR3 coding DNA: TGTGCCACCTCGAGGGGGGATCAAAACATTCAGTACTTC.

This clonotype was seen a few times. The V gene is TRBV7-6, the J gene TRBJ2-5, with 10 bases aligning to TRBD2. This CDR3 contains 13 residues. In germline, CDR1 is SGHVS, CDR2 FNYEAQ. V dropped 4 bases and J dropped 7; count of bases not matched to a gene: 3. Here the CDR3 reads CASSSLAGATQYF. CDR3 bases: TGTGCCAGCAGCTCTCTAGCGGGAGCGACCCAGTACTTC. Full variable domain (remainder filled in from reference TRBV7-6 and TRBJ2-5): GAGVSQSPRYKVTKRGQDVALRCDPISGHVSLYWYRQALGQGPEFLTYFNYEAQQDKSGLPNDRFSAERPEGSISTLTIQRTEQRDSAMYRCASSSLAGATQYFGPGTRLLVL.

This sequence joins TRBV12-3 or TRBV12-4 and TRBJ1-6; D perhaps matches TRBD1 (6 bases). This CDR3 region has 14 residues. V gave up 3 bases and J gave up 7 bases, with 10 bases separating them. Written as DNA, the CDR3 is TGTGCCAGCAGTTTCCAACAGGGCAATTCACCCCTCCACTTT. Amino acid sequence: CASSFQQGNSPLHF.

This CDR3 reads CASSLADSPLEQYV. The CDR3 DNA reads TGTGCCAGCAGCTTAGCGGACAGCCCTTTGGAGCAGTACGTC. The chain employs TRBV7-9 and TRBJ2-7, with D possibly TRBD1 on 6 matching bases. Germline V CDR1 and CDR2: SEHNR, FQNEAQ (reference sequence). The V gene lost 0 bases and the J gene lost 7 bases, with 13 bases spanning the gap. The CDR3 is 14 amino acids.